Below, 10 T cell receptor beta chains from the same sample are listed, as sequenced in a study of CD8 T cells in ankylosing spondylitis. Study findings and constraints: About 8 highly homologous variants made up a TCR beta motif, and this motif appeared characteristic of ankylosing spondylitis blood.

TCRdb re-derived calls from the 5' RACE reads in MiXCR, one entry per CDR3 protein. The sample has approximately 540,000 distinct CDR3 sequences, 9.5% to 15% seen once. Their target antigens are unknown. Material: blood, either unsorted or a sorted T cell fraction (not recorded which). The origin of the receptors is a male donor with ankylosing spondylitis.

This chain uses TRBV20-1 with TRBJ1-2; 8 bases map to TRBD1. J gave up 4 bases and V 2 bases, and 21 bases lay outside the gene matches. This CDR3 contains 19 residues. The germline V gene has CDR1 DFQATT and CDR2 SNEGSKA (reference sequence). The CDR3 here is CSARPYRGDRLLTGYGYTF. CDR3 nucleotide sequence: TGCAGTGCTAGACCCTACAGGGGGGACAGGCTTCTGACAGGCTATGGCTACACCTTC.

The chain recombines TRBV20-1 with TRBJ2-3; tentatively, D is TRBD2 (5 bases). This CDR3 region has 15 residues. V was pared by 1 base and J by 0 bases, with 11 bases between. The germline gives CDR1 DFQATT, CDR2 SNEGSKA (reference sequence). CDR3 nucleotides: TGCAGTGCTAGAGGAGGAGCGGCTAGCACAGATACGCAGTATTTT. Amino acids: CSARGGAASTDTQYF.

The CDR3 is CASTLRLAGQNEQFF. The CDR3 DNA is TGTGCCAGCACTCTGAGGCTAGCGGGACAAAATGAGCAGTTCTTC. The chain recombines TRBV7-2 with TRBJ2-1, with TRBD2 identical over 9 bases. The ends lost 7 bases at V and 7 bases at J; junction bases unmatched: 11. Germline V gene sequence: CDR1 SGHTA, CDR2 FQGNSA. The CDR3 contains 15 residues.

This clonotype turned up a few times. The chain links TRBV10-3 to TRBJ2-7, with TRBD2 identical over 8 bases. Germline CDR1 is ENHRY and CDR2 is SYGVKD. The CDR3 sequence is 14 residues long. With 10 bases clipped from V and 5 bases from J, the junction kept 13 bases outside the gene matches. Here the CDR3 reads CATAVSGRGNEQYV. CDR3 in DNA: TGTGCCACCGCCGTCAGCGGGAGAGGGAACGAGCAGTACGTC.

As concerns this clonotype: Possible read error: a much larger clone is one base away. V usage is TRBV29-1 and J usage is TRBJ1-3; D remains ambiguous. The CDR3 consists of 13 residues. V was pared by 1 base and J by 0 bases, with 4 bases between. Germline CDR1 and CDR2: SQVTM and ANQGSEA. The CDR3 reads CSVEGSSGNTIYF. In nucleotides, the CDR3 is TGCAGCGTTGAAGGGAGCTCTGGAAACACCATATATTTT.

The chain couples TRBV19 to TRBJ2-3; D gene ambiguous. Trimming removed 5 bases at V and 4 bases at J, with 7 bases between. Germline V gives CDR1 LNHDA, CDR2 SQIVND (reference sequence). This CDR3 spans 12 amino acids. The CDR3 coding sequence is TGTGCCAGTAGTGAAGTCCCAGATACGCAGTATTTT. Amino acids: CASSEVPDTQYF.

This clonotype was seen ten or more times. V usage is TRBV5-1 and J usage is TRBJ1-2, with a possible D match to TRBD1 (5 bases). There are 14 residues in the CDR3. Trimming shortened V by 1 base and J by 8 bases, and 15 bases separated the two germline ends. CDR1 SGHRS and CDR2 YFSETQ come from the germline V gene. As DNA, the CDR3 is TGCGCCAGCAGCTTGAGCCCGGACATCCGGGGCTACACCTTC. It translates to CASSLSPDIRGYTF.

This clonotype has more than one count but fewer than ten. The genes are TRBV9 and TRBJ2-6; D not certain. Germline CDR1 reads SGDLS; CDR2 reads YYNGEE. The V gene lost 2 bases and the J gene lost 2 bases, with 5 bases spanning the gap. This CDR3 is built from 14 residues. In DNA, the CDR3 is TGTGCCAGCAGCGTTGATCCTGGGGCCAACGTCCTGACTTTC. Translated, it gives CASSVDPGANVLTF.

This clonotype has at least ten counts. The chain combines TRBV7-9 with TRBJ2-1; D might be TRBD1 or TRBD2, each matching 7 bases. This CDR3 contains 14 residues. Deletions cut 3 bases from V and 7 bases from J, with 13 bases between. Germline V gene data show CDR1 as SEHNR and CDR2 as FQNEAQ (reference sequence). The CDR3 loop is CASSFRGGSNEQFF. The DNA of the CDR3 is TGTGCCAGCAGCTTCAGGGGGGGGTCAAATGAGCAGTTCTTC.

This clonotype was seen a few times. This chain links TRBV10-3 with TRBJ1-1; 8 positions agree with TRBD1. V lost 5 bases and J lost 6; bases outside the gene matches: 2. This CDR3 region has 12 residues. Looked up from germline, CDR1 is ENHRY and CDR2 is SYGVKD. In nucleotides, the CDR3 is TGTGCCATCAGTTTGGACAGGGCTGAAGCTTTCTTT. This codes for CAISLDRAEAFF.